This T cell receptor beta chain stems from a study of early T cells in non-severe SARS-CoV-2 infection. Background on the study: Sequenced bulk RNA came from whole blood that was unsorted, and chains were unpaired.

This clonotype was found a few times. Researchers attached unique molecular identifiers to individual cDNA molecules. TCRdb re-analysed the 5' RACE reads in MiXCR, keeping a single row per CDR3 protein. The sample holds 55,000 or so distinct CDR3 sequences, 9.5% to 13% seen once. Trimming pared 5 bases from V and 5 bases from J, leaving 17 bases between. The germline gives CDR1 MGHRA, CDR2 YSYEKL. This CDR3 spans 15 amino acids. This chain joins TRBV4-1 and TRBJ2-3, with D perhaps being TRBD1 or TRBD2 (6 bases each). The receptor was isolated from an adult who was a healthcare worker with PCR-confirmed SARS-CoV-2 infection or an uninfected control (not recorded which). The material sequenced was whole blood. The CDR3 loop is CASSYQGHSGDTQYF. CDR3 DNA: TGCGCCAGCAGCTACCAGGGACATAGCGGAGATACGCAGTATTTT.